This TCR beta chain is from a study of shared clonotypes between healthy human individuals. Overall study results and limits: A limitation of the genetic and exposure-history diversity represented arose from few donors.

The CDR3 contains 16 residues. V lost 6 bases to trimming and J lost 3 bases, with 20 bases between them. CDR1 is MNHEY and CDR2 is SMNVEV in the germline V gene (reference sequence). TCRdb keeps only in-frame clones here, not all; method: immunoSEQ multiplex PCR. The profile covers 2 million to 3 million clones, with 90% to 95% appearing a single time and roughly 0.15% taken by the ten largest. With regard to this clone: The antigen is undetermined.

This chain uses TRBV27 with TRBJ2-5, with a weak D call TRBD2 (6 bases). The sequence came from a man in his late teens or twenties in good health. The sequenced sample consisted of naive CD4+ T cells sorted from blood. Regarding subset: CD45RA+ positively selected. The CDR3 spells CASSSGLGWGEETQYF. The CDR3 nucleotides are TGTGCCAGCAGCTCTGGATTAGGGTGGGGGGAAGAGACCCAGTACTTC.